The 22 T cell receptor beta chains listed next were all sequenced from one sample in a study of cytomegalovirus exposure and HLA in healthy donors (dated by TCRdb to the late 2010s). Receptor libraries were prepared by the immunoSEQ multiplex PCR assay. Sourced from immuneACCESS, this table was stored by TCRdb with only in-frame sequences that have V and J called. A share of the clones is absent; for the studies checked, an unresolved V gene accounts for under half, and the remainder has no known explanation. This sample comprises about 69,000 clones, less than 95% of them detected only once. The ten largest clonotypes hold more than 0.9% of the sample. Sequencing was performed on PBMCs. The origin of the receptors is a woman younger than 30 in good health and CMV-seronegative.

The rearrangement joins TRBV6-1 to TRBJ2-7, with TRBD1 matching 11 bases. Germline loops: CDR1 MNHNS, CDR2 SASEGT. The ends lost 0 bases at V and 6 bases at J; junction bases unmatched: 7. This CDR3 comprises 16 residues. CDR3 sequence: CASSEAIGQGAGEQYF. The CDR3 nucleotides read TGTGCCAGCAGTGAAGCGATAGGACAGGGGGCGGGCGAGCAGTACTTC.

V usage is TRBV25-1 and J usage is TRBJ2-7; weak D call: TRBD1 (6 bases). The CDR3 has 14 residues. Trimming took off 3 bases at V and 6 bases at J, with 15 bases between the two ends. Germline loops: CDR1 MGHDK, CDR2 SYGVNS. CDR3 coding DNA: TGTGCCAGCAGTGAGTCGACAGGCAGCGGCGAGCAGTACTTC. Translation: CASSESTGSGEQYF.

This clone appeared a single time. The chain has TRBV19 and TRBJ2-1; TRBD1 might be the D (5 bases). CDR3 length: 15 amino acids. Trimming took off 3 bases at V and 2 bases at J, with 11 bases between the two ends. The V gene's germline CDR1 is LNHDA and CDR2 SQIVND (reference sequence). The CDR3 DNA reads as TGTGCCAGTAGTATCAGGGATGAAGCCTACAATGAGCAGTTCTTC. Protein product: CASSIRDEAYNEQFF.

For this clone: The junction and the germline gene differ at one end; a read error may be behind it. The chain combines TRBV7-7 with TRBJ2-2; D may be TRBD2 (5 bases). The CDR3 sequence is 15 residues long. CDR1 and CDR2 (germline): SSHAT, FNYEAQ (reference sequence). CDR3 loop: CASSLAGVNTGELFF. DNA of the CDR3: TGTGCTAGCAGCTTGGCGGGCGTTAACACCGGGGAGCTGTTTTTT.

This chain links TRBV9 with TRBJ2-5; TRBD2 might be the D (6 bases). The germline CDR1 and CDR2 sequences are SGDLS and YYNGEE. Trimming shortened V by 2 bases and J by 5 bases, and 22 bases separated the two germline ends. This CDR3 comprises 17 residues. The CDR3 loop reads CASSVSAGNYPQETQYF. CDR3 coding DNA: TGTGCCAGCAGCGTTTCTGCGGGAAACTATCCCCAGGAGACCCAGTACTTC.

CDR3 region: CASSHPRQGSYEQYF. The DNA of the CDR3 is TGTGCCAGCTCCCACCCCCGGCAGGGCTCCTACGAGCAGTACTTC. The rearrangement uses TRBV2 and TRBJ2-7; possibly TRBD1 for D (5 bases). The CDR3 is made up of 15 amino acids. CDR1 is SNHLY, CDR2 FYNNEI, per germline. V was cut by 8 bases and J by 0 bases, with 17 bases left in between.

The chain is built from TRBV6-1 and TRBJ1-5, with 9 nucleotides matching TRBD1. Germline assignment: CDR1 MNHNS and CDR2 SASEGT. The CDR3 is 16 residues long. Trimming removed 3 bases from V and 7 bases from J; junction bases left unmatched: 10. The CDR3 coding sequence is TGTGCCAGCAGTGAGGACCCTACAGGGGGCGGGCAGCCCCAGCATTTT. It specifies CASSEDPTGGGQPQHF.

The V gene is TRBV9, the J gene TRBJ1-2; 9 positions match TRBD1. The CDR3 runs to 15 residues. After removal of 4 bases from V and 0 bases from J, the junction contained 4 bases not matched to a gene. Germline assignment: CDR1 SGDLS and CDR2 YYNGEE. CDR3 DNA: TGTGCCAGCAGCCCTGGGACAGGGCCTAACTATGGCTACACCTTC. Protein product: CASSPGTGPNYGYTF.

V and J are TRBV28 and TRBJ2-1; D perhaps matches TRBD2 (5 bases). Germline CDR1 reads MDHEN; CDR2 reads SYDVKM. The CDR3 has 14 amino acids. Deletions cut 3 bases from V and 6 bases from J, with 12 bases between. This CDR3 reads CASSLEDSPNEQFF. CDR3 nucleotides: TGTGCCAGCAGTTTGGAGGACTCTCCCAATGAGCAGTTCTTC.

The chain links TRBV7-2 to TRBJ2-7, with a possible D match to TRBD1 (6 bases). Trimming left V 3 bases short and J 2 bases short, with 11 bases between. CDR1 and CDR2 from the germline V gene are SGHTA and FQGNSA. The CDR3 sequence is 14 residues long. CDR3 coding DNA: TGTGCCAGCAGCTTTAATGGACAGCCCTACGAGCAGTACTTC. This gives the protein CASSFNGQPYEQYF.

This clone was counted once. The gene calls are TRBV5-6 and TRBJ2-7; no clear D. CDR3 length: 11 amino acids. The germline V gene has CDR1 SGHDT and CDR2 YYEEEE. The V and J ends lost 5 bases and 2 bases respectively, with 5 bases between them. The CDR3 protein is CASSSAYEQYF. The CDR3 coding sequence is TGTGCCAGCAGTTCAGCCTACGAGCAGTACTTC.

The chain carries TRBV6-5 and TRBJ2-7, with a tentative D call TRBD1 (6 bases). V was trimmed by 5 bases and J by 2 bases, leaving 13 bases between them. Germline CDR1 reads MNHEY; CDR2 reads SVGAGI. The CDR3 consists of 14 residues. CDR3 in amino acids: CASSARQDPYEQYF. The CDR3 DNA is TGTGCCAGCAGTGCCCGACAGGACCCCTACGAGCAGTACTTC.

The V gene is TRBV5-4, the J gene TRBJ2-3, with D tentatively TRBD2 (5 bases). Germline V gives CDR1 SGHNT, CDR2 YYREEE (reference sequence). This CDR3 is built from 15 residues. V shed 5 bases and J shed 3 bases, with 16 bases lying between them. The CDR3 loop is CASSSVLGKTDTQYF. In DNA, the CDR3 is TGTGCCAGCAGTTCAGTACTAGGTAAAACAGATACGCAGTATTTT.

This chain joins TRBV19 and TRBJ1-5, with D possibly being TRBD1 (6 bases). V dropped 9 bases and J dropped 5 bases, with 14 bases sitting between them. The CDR3 extends over 13 amino acids. The germline V gene encodes CDR1 LNHDA and CDR2 SQIVND (reference sequence). The CDR3 nucleotides are TGTGCCAGAATCAGGGACATACATCAGCCCCAGCATTTT. Amino acid sequence: CARIRDIHQPQHF.

The chain recombines TRBV7-8 with TRBJ2-1; 7 bases fit TRBD2. Germline CDR1 is SGHVS and CDR2 is FQNEAQ. After removal of 1 base from V and 6 bases from J, the junction contained 6 bases not matched to a gene. This CDR3 spans 15 amino acids. CDR3 residues: CASSLGAGVLNEQFF. The CDR3 bases are TGTGCCAGCAGCTTAGGTGCGGGAGTCCTCAATGAGCAGTTCTTC. The variable domain in full, completed from reference TRBV7-8 and TRBJ2-1, reads GAGVSQSPRYKVAKRGQDVALRCDPISGHVSLFWYQQALGQGPEFLTYFQNEAQLDKSGLPSDRFFAERPEGSVSTLKIQRTQQEDSAVYLCASSLGAGVLNEQFFGPGTRLTVL.

The V call is TRBV21-1, the J call TRBJ2-4; TRBD1 is the table's D call, not checked against the DNA. TRBV21-1 is a listed pseudogene. The CDR3 consists of 20 residues. The CDR3 here is CASSTRSDLRGRGAKNIQYF. The CDR3 region has the DNA TGTGCCAGCAGCACTCGCTCAGACCTAAGGGGGCGCGGGGCCAAAAACATTCAGTACTTC.

The rearrangement uses TRBV15 and TRBJ2-1; a possible D gene is TRBD1 (6 bases). The CDR3 runs to 14 residues. V lost 4 bases and J 2 bases, leaving 9 bases between the germline ends. Germline V lookup: CDR1 LNHNV, CDR2 YYDKDF (reference sequence). This chain's CDR3 is CATSTRDTYNEQFF. The CDR3 DNA reads as TGTGCCACCAGCACCCGGGACACCTACAATGAGCAGTTCTTC.

The chain links TRBV2 to TRBJ1-2; 9 bases align to TRBD1. The trim removed 10 bases at V and 5 bases at J, leaving 17 bases unmatched. Germline V gives CDR1 SNHLY, CDR2 FYNNEI. This CDR3 region has 16 residues. As DNA, the CDR3 is TGTGCCACCGACCGACCGGGACAGGGAGAGAAATATGGCTACACCTTC. Its protein product is CATDRPGQGEKYGYTF.

This clone was counted a single time. This chain joins TRBV9 and TRBJ2-6; D ambiguous. V shed 4 bases and J shed 4 bases, with 9 bases lying between them. CDR1 is SGDLS, CDR2 YYNGEE, per germline. The CDR3 covers 14 residues. CDR3 in amino acids: CASSPLLGANVLTF. The CDR3 nucleotides are TGTGCCAGCAGCCCCCTCTTAGGGGCCAACGTCCTGACTTTC.

V usage is TRBV11-2 and J usage is TRBJ1-2; D is unclear. The CDR3 sequence is 14 residues long. Germline-derived CDR1 and CDR2 are SGHAT and FQNNGV. The V and J ends lost 5 bases and 4 bases respectively, with 14 bases between them. CDR3 DNA sequence: TGTGCCAGCAGCCCCCGGGAGGGCCGCTATGGCTACACCTTC. Its translation is CASSPREGRYGYTF.

This chain links TRBV7-2 with TRBJ2-3; tentatively, D is TRBD2 (5 bases). The CDR3 runs to 17 residues. Germline V CDR1 and CDR2: SGHTA, FQGNSA. The V and J ends lost 2 bases and 0 bases respectively, with 15 bases between them. CDR3 in DNA: TGTGCCAGCAGCTTACCGCGGACTGTTCCGAGCACAGATACGCAGTATTTT. Translated, it gives CASSLPRTVPSTDTQYF. Based on the CDR3 plus reference TRBV7-2 and TRBJ2-3, the full variable domain is GAGVSQSPSNKVTEKGKDVELRCDPISGHTALYWYRQSLGQGLEFLIYFQGNSAPDKSGLPSDRFSAERTGGSVSTLTIQRTQQEDSAVYLCASSLPRTVPSTDTQYFGPGTRLTVL.

V and J are TRBV30 and TRBJ2-5; D gene unclear. Germline V lookup: CDR1 GTSNPN, CDR2 SVGIG (reference sequence). Deletions cut 5 bases from V and 1 base from J, with 11 bases between. The CDR3 is 13 amino acids. The CDR3 coding sequence is TGTGCCTGGCAGCAGCAGGCCCAAGAGACCCAGTACTTC. Its protein is CAWQQQAQETQYF.